This T cell receptor (beta chain) was documented in a study of early T cells in non-severe SARS-CoV-2 infection. Germline V gene sequence: CDR1 SGHDN, CDR2 FVKESK. With 1 base removed from V and 10 bases from J, the gap between germline ends came to 11 bases. The CDR3 length is 13 residues. In the library, individual cDNA molecules carried attached unique molecular identifiers. TCRdb analysed the 5' RACE reads with MiXCR anew, one entry per CDR3 protein. This table holds around 82,000 distinct CDR3 sequences, around 11% found once. The chain uses TRBV14 and TRBJ2-1; tentatively, D is TRBD1 (6 bases). Sequenced material: whole blood. The source of this sequence is an adult who was a healthcare worker with PCR-confirmed SARS-CoV-2 infection or an uninfected control (not recorded which). CDR3 protein: CASSQVRGAEQFF. Written as DNA, the CDR3 is TGTGCCAGCAGCCAAGTCAGGGGCGCGGAGCAGTTCTTC.